The next 3 T cell receptor beta chains were all read from a single sample in a study of T-cell memory formation after mild COVID-19. Using its own MiXCR run on the 5' RACE reads, TCRdb lists one record per CDR3 protein. The data contain about 180,000 distinct CDR3 sequences, approximately 17% of them singletons. The sequencing input was PBMCs or a T cell subset sorted from them (not recorded which). These receptors were obtained from a man aged 18 to 29 who had mild COVID-19 (a few samples of this study predate the infection). Cell type and time point are not known.

Comment on this clonotype: Because it lacks the conserved phenylalanine or tryptophan at the end, this CDR3 is likely a read error. The gene calls are TRBV11-2 and TRBJ2-1; D remains ambiguous. Germline loops: CDR1 SGHAT, CDR2 FQNNGV. V was shortened by 1 base and J by 2 bases, with 9 bases between the two germline ends. CDR3 size: 15 residues. CDR3 coding DNA: TGTGCCAGCAGCTTAGCCCCGACACCCTACAATGAGCAGTTCTTA. This gives the protein CASSLAPTPYNEQFL.

The sample holds many counts of this clonotype. The chain couples TRBV7-2 to TRBJ2-5, with 8 bases matching TRBD2. Per the germline V gene, CDR1 is SGHTA and CDR2 is FQGNSA. V shed 6 bases, J shed 1 base, and the junction held 4 bases outside the gene matches. The CDR3 contains 14 residues. The CDR3 spells CASRSGGSQETQYF. CDR3 in DNA: TGTGCCAGCAGAAGCGGGGGCTCCCAAGAGACCCAGTACTTC.

There are many counts of this clonotype. The rearrangement uses TRBV7-9 and TRBJ1-1; D is possibly TRBD1 (6 bases). From germline, CDR1 is SEHNR and CDR2 FQNEAQ (reference sequence). Trimming removed 2 bases from V and 8 bases from J, with 18 bases in between. The length of the CDR3 is 15 residues. The CDR3 here is CASSLRGVSVGEAFF. The DNA of the CDR3 is TGTGCCAGCAGCTTAAGGGGGGTATCGGTTGGCGAAGCTTTCTTT.